A single sample gave rise to the 9 T cell receptor beta chains below, sequenced in a study of blood T cell repertoires in COVID-19 (TCRdb year 2020). Library preparation used the immunoSEQ multiplex PCR assay. The immuneACCESS repertoire file appears here via TCRdb, limited to in-frame rearrangements. These files lack a portion of the clones; in checked studies, under half of the deficit traces to unresolved V genes, and the cause of the others is not known. This sample has over 60,000 clones in its table, and 80% to 90% of those were observed once. The ten largest clones take up around 5% of the sample. Input material: peripheral blood. The origin of the receptors is a woman between 45 and 65 years old with active COVID-19.

The rearrangement links TRBV5-1 to TRBJ2-3; 9 bases line up with TRBD1. This CDR3 is 16 amino acids long. Germline trimming cut 3 bases from V and 3 bases from J; bases unmatched to any gene: 8. CDR1 and CDR2 from the germline V gene are SGHRS and YFSETQ. The CDR3 sequence is CASSSYGQGWTDTQYF. Written as DNA, the CDR3 is TGCGCCAGCAGCTCGTACGGACAGGGGTGGACAGATACGCAGTATTTT.

The table lists this clone with a count of one. This chain uses TRBV7-8 with TRBJ1-2, with 7 bases aligning to TRBD1. CDR1 and CDR2 from the germline V gene are SGHVS and FQNEAQ. Losses at the gene ends were 0 bases for V and 4 bases for J; bases not matched to a gene: 8. The CDR3 loop spans 16 amino acids. CDR3 amino acids: CASSLAGGRGIYGYTF. In DNA, the CDR3 is TGTGCCAGCAGCTTAGCGGGGGGCAGGGGGATCTATGGCTACACCTTC.

The gene calls are TRBV4-2 and TRBJ2-1; 8 nucleotides align to TRBD2. The V and J ends lost 0 bases and 0 bases, in that order; junction bases with no gene match: 13. CDR3 length equals 20 residues. CDR1 is LGHNA, CDR2 YNFKEQ, per germline. In DNA form, the CDR3 reads TGTGCCAGCAGCCAAGATCCAAACCCGAGCGGGAGCCTCTCCTACAATGAGCAGTTCTTC. Protein product: CASSQDPNPSGSLSYNEQFF.

The genes are TRBV18 and TRBJ1-1; D is ambiguous. Germline lookup yields CDR1 KGHSH and CDR2 LQKENI. Between the trimmed V and J ends, which lost 1 base and 0 bases, there was a span of 9 bases. This CDR3 has 15 amino acids. The CDR3 nucleotides are TGTGCCAGCTCACCACTCGGACTTTTGAACACTGAAGCTTTCTTT. It yields the protein CASSPLGLLNTEAFF.

This rearrangement joins TRBV3-1 (or the pseudogene TRBV3-2) to TRBJ2-5, with 7 bases lining up with TRBD1. V trimming: 3 bases; J trimming: 6 bases; junction bases outside the gene matches: 7. The CDR3 totals 14 residues. Germline loops: CDR1 LGHDT, CDR2 YNNKEL (reference sequence). CDR3 in amino acids: CASSQGQPWQTQYF. The CDR3 nucleotides read TGTGCCAGCAGCCAGGGACAGCCCTGGCAGACCCAGTACTTC.

The CDR3 DNA follows: TGTGCCAGCAGTGTTAGGACAGGGGAGATGCTTTATGGCTACACCTTC. Translation: CASSVRTGEMLYGYTF. The rearrangement links TRBV6-1 to TRBJ1-2; 9 bases are a match to TRBD1. Germline loops: CDR1 MNHNS, CDR2 SASEGT. The ends lost 4 bases at V and 5 bases at J; junction bases unmatched: 11. The CDR3 has 16 residues.

This rearrangement joins TRBV2 to TRBJ1-5; TRBD1 agrees at 11 bases. CDR3 length: 15 amino acids. Trimming removed 3 bases from V and 6 bases from J; junction bases left unmatched: 4. Germline CDR1 reads SNHLY; CDR2 reads FYNNEI. The CDR3 DNA reads TGTGCCAGCAGTGATCGGACAGGGGGCAGTCAGCCCCAGCATTTT. It translates to CASSDRTGGSQPQHF.

The chain uses TRBV23-1 and TRBJ2-7; TRBD1 is a possible D gene (5 bases). TRBV23-1 belongs to the ORF category, with a function that is uncertain. The germline V and J ends were trimmed by 0 bases and 3 bases, with 27 bases remaining between them. This CDR3 has 20 amino acids. CDR3 loop: CASSQSRVTPYIPRDYEQYF. The DNA for the CDR3 is TGCGCCAGCAGTCAATCCAGGGTGACTCCCTATATTCCTAGAGACTACGAGCAGTACTTC.

The chain uses TRBV10-3 and TRBJ1-2; 7 bases match TRBD1. CDR1 and CDR2 (germline): ENHRY, SYGVKD. The CDR3 runs to 12 residues. The CDR3 bases are TGTGCAACGACAGGGAATGACTATGGCTACACCTTC. Protein product: CATTGNDYGYTF.